The sequence of this T cell receptor (beta chain) was determined in a study of TIL therapy for anti-PD-1-resistant metastatic lung cancer. Time point indicated: pre-treatment sample, taken before nivolumab and TIL therapy. Most excised metastases sampled were pleural nodules or supraclavicular lymph nodes. CDR3 length: 16 amino acids. Sequencing used immunoSEQ v3. TCRdb's copy holds only in-frame clones and misses some; the assay was immunoSEQ multiplex PCR. The table includes 9,500 to 15,000 clones, about 54% detected once. Sequencing was performed on tumor tissue, taken at baseline. The sequence derives from a person between 30 and 79 years old with non-small cell lung cancer. The rearrangement joins TRBV21-1 to TRBJ1-5. TRBV21-1 is a pseudogene segment. The CDR3 sequence is CASSPKWGPDNQPQHF. For the CDR3, the DNA is TGTGCCAGCAGCCCAAAGTGGGGACCTGATAATCAGCCCCAGCATTTT.